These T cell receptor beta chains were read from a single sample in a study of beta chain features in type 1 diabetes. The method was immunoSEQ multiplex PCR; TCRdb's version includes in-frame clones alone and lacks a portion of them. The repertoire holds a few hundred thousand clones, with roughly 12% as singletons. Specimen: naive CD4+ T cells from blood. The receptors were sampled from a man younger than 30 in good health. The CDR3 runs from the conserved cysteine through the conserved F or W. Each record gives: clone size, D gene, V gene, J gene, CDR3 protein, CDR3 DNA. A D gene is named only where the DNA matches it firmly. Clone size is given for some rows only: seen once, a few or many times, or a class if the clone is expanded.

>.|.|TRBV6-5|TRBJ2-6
CASSPLPSGANVLTF
TGTGCCAGCAGTCCACTGCCCTCTGGGGCCAACGTCCTGACTTTC
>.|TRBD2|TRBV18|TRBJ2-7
CASSPGLASSYEQYF
TGTGCCAGCTCACCCGGACTAGCGTCGTCCTACGAGCAGTACTTC
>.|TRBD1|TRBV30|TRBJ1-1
CAWSRDRGSEAFF
TGTGCCTGGAGCCGGGACAGGGGATCTGAAGCTTTCTTT
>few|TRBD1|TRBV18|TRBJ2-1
CASSPGQGSYNEQFF
TGTGCCAGCTCACCCGGACAGGGGTCGTACAATGAGCAGTTCTTC
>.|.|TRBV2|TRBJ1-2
CASSADRPHYGYTF
TGTGCCAGCAGCGCGGACAGACCTCACTATGGCTACACCTTC
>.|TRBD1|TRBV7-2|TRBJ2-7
CASSLAPPPDRAEQYF
TGTGCCAGCAGCTTAGCGCCCCCCCCGGACAGGGCCGAGCAGTACTTC
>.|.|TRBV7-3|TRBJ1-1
CASSVRDSGNTEAFF
TGTGCCAGCAGCGTAAGAGACAGTGGGAACACTGAAGCTTTCTTT
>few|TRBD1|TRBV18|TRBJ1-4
CASSPMDRSNEKLFF
TGTGCCAGCTCACCCATGGACAGGTCTAATGAAAAACTGTTTTTT
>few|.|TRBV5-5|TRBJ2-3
CASSLDGGEITDTQYF
TGTGCCAGCAGCTTGGATGGCGGGGAGATCACAGATACGCAGTATTTT
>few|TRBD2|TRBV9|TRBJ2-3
CASTERSYSGSGADTQYF
TGTGCCAGCACGGAAAGATCCTATAGCGGGAGCGGGGCAGATACGCAGTATTTT
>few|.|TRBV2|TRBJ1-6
CASSEVSPLHF
TGTGCCAGCAGTGAAGTATCACCCCTCCACTTT
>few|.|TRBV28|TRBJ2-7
CASSLFLDRNPYEQYF
TGTGCCAGCAGTTTATTTCTAGACAGAAATCCTTACGAGCAGTACTTC
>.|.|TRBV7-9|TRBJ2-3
CASSSLADITDTQYF
TGTGCCAGCAGCTCACTAGCAGATATCACAGATACGCAGTATTTT
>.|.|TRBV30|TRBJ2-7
CAWDLGGSSSYEQYF
TGTGCCTGGGACCTTGGCGGGTCCTCGTCCTACGAGCAGTACTTC
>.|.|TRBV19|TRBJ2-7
CASRASGVRGGEQYF
TGTGCCAGTAGGGCGTCCGGTGTCAGGGGTGGCGAGCAGTACTTC
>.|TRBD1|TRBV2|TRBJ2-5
CASRKPGQGTQETQYF
TGTGCCAGCAGGAAGCCGGGACAGGGAACCCAAGAGACCCAGTACTTC
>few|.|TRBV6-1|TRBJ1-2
CASSEINRENGYTF
TGTGCCAGCAGTGAAATTAACAGGGAGAATGGCTACACCTTC
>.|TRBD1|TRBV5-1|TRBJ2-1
CASSVGTGTYNEQFF
TGCGCCAGCAGCGTCGGGACAGGGACCTACAATGAGCAGTTCTTC
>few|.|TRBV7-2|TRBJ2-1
CASSSVTGFSYNEQFF
TGTGCCAGCAGCTCCGTGACGGGGTTCTCCTACAATGAGCAGTTCTTC
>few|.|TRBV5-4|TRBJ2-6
CASSLGSLPSNVLTF
TGTGCCAGCAGCTTGGGTTCATTACCCAGCAACGTCCTGACTTTC
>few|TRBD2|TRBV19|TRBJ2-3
CASTSRLAGWADTQYF
TGTGCCAGTACATCAAGACTAGCGGGGTGGGCAGATACGCAGTATTTT
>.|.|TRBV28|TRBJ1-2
CASSLSDRPYGYTF
TGTGCCAGCAGTTTATCCGACAGGCCCTATGGCTACACCTTC
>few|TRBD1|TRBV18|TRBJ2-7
CASSPSGGYEQYF
TGTGCCAGCTCACCGTCAGGGGGCTACGAGCAGTACTTC
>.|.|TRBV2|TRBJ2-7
CASSDLSVGSEQYF
TGTGCCAGCAGTGATCTTTCCGTGGGCAGCGAGCAGTACTTC
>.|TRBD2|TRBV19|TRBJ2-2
CASSTVGLAGDTGELFF
TGTGCCAGTAGTACCGTCGGACTAGCGGGGGACACCGGGGAGCTGTTTTTT
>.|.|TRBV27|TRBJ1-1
CASSLSRETEAFF
TGTGCCAGCAGTTTGAGCCGGGAGACTGAAGCTTTCTTT
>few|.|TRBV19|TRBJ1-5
CASSSQVDQPQHF
TGTGCCAGTAGTAGCCAGGTGGATCAGCCCCAGCATTTT
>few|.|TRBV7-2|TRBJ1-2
CASSSYPQGGRGYTF
TGTGCCAGCAGCTCCTATCCCCAAGGTGGCAGGGGCTACACCTTC